These T cell receptor beta chains were read from a single sample in a study of blood T cell repertoires in COVID-19. Libraries were prepared by immunoSEQ multiplex PCR; TCRdb keeps only in-frame clonotypes and omits some of them. Of roughly 260,000 clones in the sample, 75% to 95% were seen once. The sample comprised peripheral blood. The origin of the receptors is a person between 18 and 35 years old with COVID-19, enrolled during active disease. CDR3s include the opening cysteine and the closing phenylalanine or tryptophan. The D gene is left open where the match is weak. Clone size is shown for a subset of rows, as once, few, many or a class of expanded clone.

J	V	size	D	DNA	CDR3
TRBJ2-7	TRBV5-6	.	TRBD2	TGTGCCAGCAGGCCAGCGGGAGTTCTGTACGAGCAGTACTTC	CASRPAGVLYEQYF
TRBJ1-1	TRBV7-6	once	TRBD1	TGTGCCAGCAGCTTAGCTCGGCAGGGGGCCTCAATTGCTGAAGCTTTCTTT	CASSLARQGASIAEAFF
TRBJ2-1	TRBV25-1	.	TRBD1	TGTGCCAGCAGACCCTTATCCGGGACAGGGGACAATGAGCAGTTCTTC	CASRPLSGTGDNEQFF
TRBJ2-2	TRBV5-1	.	.	TGCGCCAGCAGCATCGACAGAGCGAACACCGGGGAGCTGTTTTTT	CASSIDRANTGELFF
TRBJ1-1	TRBV4-1	.	TRBD1	TGCGCCAGCGCACAGACAGGGATCACTGAAGCTTTCTTT	CASAQTGITEAFF
TRBJ2-1	TRBV11-2	.	TRBD2	TGTGCCAGCAGCTTATTACTAGCGGGAGAGAATGAGCAGTTCTTC	CASSLLLAGENEQFF
TRBJ1-1	TRBV27	few	.	TGTGCCAGCAGTTTATCGGTATGGGGGCGAACGAACACTGAAGCTTTCTTT	CASSLSVWGRTNTEAFF
TRBJ1-2	TRBV7-9	few	.	TGTGCCAGCAGCCTCGGACAGAGCTATGGCTACACCTTC	CASSLGQSYGYTF
TRBJ2-3	TRBV27	once	.	TGTGCCAGCAGTTCCCCCTCTAGCACAGATACGCAGTATTTT	CASSSPSSTDTQYF
TRBJ2-7	TRBV14	.	TRBD1	TGTGCCAGCAGCCTTGCCGGGACAGGGGAATACGAGCAGTACTTC	CASSLAGTGEYEQYF
TRBJ2-3	TRBV7-8	.	.	TGTGCCAGCAGCTTGTACTTAAACACAGATACGCAGTATTTT	CASSLYLNTDTQYF
TRBJ1-1	TRBV7-2	.	.	TGTGCCAGCAGCTTACAAGGCGGAAACACTGAAGCTTTCTTT	CASSLQGGNTEAFF
TRBJ1-2	TRBV3-1/TRBV3-2	.	.	TGTGCCAGCAGCCAAGCATATCAGGGGAGCGGCTACACCTTC	CASSQAYQGSGYTF
TRBJ1-1	TRBV14	.	.	TGTGCCAGCAGCCAAGTGGCCGGGGAAGCTTTCTTT	CASSQVAGEAFF
TRBJ2-7	TRBV7-9	.	TRBD1	TGTGCCAGCAGCTTAGAGGGACAGGGGGCCTACGAGCAGTACTTC	CASSLEGQGAYEQYF
TRBJ1-1	TRBV20-1	.	.	TGCAGTGCTAGTCTCCCGCAGGAATGGAACACTGAAGCTTTCTTT	CSASLPQEWNTEAFF
TRBJ2-5	TRBV30	.	.	TGTGCCTGGAGTGTAGTCAGGGGGGCTGCCTCGGCCCAGTACTTC	CAWSVVRGAASAQYF
TRBJ1-1	TRBV18	.	.	TGTGCCAGCTCACCACCCAGGGGCCCATTTCAAGCTTTCTTT	CASSPPRGPFQAFF
TRBJ1-2	TRBV27	.	TRBD1	TGTGCCAGCAGTCCGTCCTCGACAGGGCTAAGTGGCTACACCTTC	CASSPSSTGLSGYTF
TRBJ2-6	TRBV7-9	.	.	TGTGCCAGCAGCCTCACCCCAGGGTCTGGGGCCAACGTCCTGACTTTC	CASSLTPGSGANVLTF
TRBJ2-6	TRBV24-1	once	TRBD2	TGTGCCACCAGTGTAAGCGGGAGCTCGCCTGGGGCCAACGTCCTGACTTTC	CATSVSGSSPGANVLTF
TRBJ2-3	TRBV5-1	.	TRBD2	TGCGCCAGCAGCGAACTAGCGGGAGACACAGATACGCAGTATTTT	CASSELAGDTDTQYF
TRBJ2-3	TRBV27	once	TRBD2	TGTGCCAGCAGTTGGGCGGGAGGTGGCACAGATACGCAGTATTTT	CASSWAGGGTDTQYF
TRBJ1-1	TRBV19	.	.	TGTGCCAGTAGTATCCAGTTCAACACTGAAGCTTTCTTT	CASSIQFNTEAFF
TRBJ2-1	TRBV11-3	.	.	TGTGCCAGCAGCGCGGAGAATAAAGGGGGTGAGCAGTTCTTC	CASSAENKGGEQFF
TRBJ1-1	TRBV6-5	.	.	TGTGCAGCGCGGCAGCCAAACACTGAAGCTTTCTTT	CAARQPNTEAFF
TRBJ2-1	TRBV24-1	.	TRBD1	TGTGCCACCAGCTCCCCCGTAGACAGGGGGCACCACAATGAGCAGTTCTTC	CATSSPVDRGHHNEQFF
TRBJ2-5	TRBV5-4	.	TRBD2	TGTGCCAGCAGCCACGCCGGGGGTAGCGGGAGTCTGAAGACCCAGTACTTC	CASSHAGGSGSLKTQYF
TRBJ1-2	TRBV24-1	.	.	TGTGCCACCAGTGATTTCTCCCCGGGAGGGTCCTATGGCTACACCTTC	CATSDFSPGGSYGYTF
TRBJ2-1	TRBV7-9	.	.	TGTGCCAGCAGCTTAGCGCGGGGGCTCACGTTCTTC	CASSLARGLTFF
TRBJ2-2	TRBV6-6	few	.	TGTGCCACCTCATCTAAGAACACCGGGGAGCTGTTTTTT	CATSSKNTGELFF
TRBJ2-7	TRBV6-5	.	.	TGTGCCAGCAGTTACTCGAGCGGGTGGGAGCAGTACTTC	CASSYSSGWEQYF
TRBJ1-5	TRBV25-1	.	TRBD1	TGTGCCAGCAGTCCGGGACAGGGAGGAAATCAGCCCCAGCATTTT	CASSPGQGGNQPQHF
TRBJ2-7	TRBV5-1	.	.	TGCGCCAGCAGCTCGACGGGACACCTCAGCGAGCAGTACTTC	CASSSTGHLSEQYF
TRBJ1-2	TRBV10-1	few	.	TGCGCCAGCAGTGAGGACCGAGGTATCTCTGGCTACACCTTC	CASSEDRGISGYTF
TRBJ2-7	TRBV27	once	.	TGTGCCAGCTCGTGGGGCGCAGGGTCCTACGAGCAGTACTTC	CASSWGAGSYEQYF
TRBJ1-1	TRBV27	.	.	TGTGCCAGCAGTTCCCTGTCTATGAGCACTGAAGCTTTCTTT	CASSSLSMSTEAFF
TRBJ1-2	TRBV5-6	once	.	TGTGCCAGCAGCTTGACCGGGGTTCTGATGAGCTACACCTTC	CASSLTGVLMSYTF
TRBJ2-3	TRBV7-9	.	.	TGTGCCAGCAGCTTAGAACTAAGCACAGATACGCAGTATTTT	CASSLELSTDTQYF
TRBJ2-5	TRBV2	.	TRBD2	TGTGCCAGCAGTGAGGGGCTAGCGGGCCCCCGAGGGGGGCAGTACTTC	CASSEGLAGPRGGQYF